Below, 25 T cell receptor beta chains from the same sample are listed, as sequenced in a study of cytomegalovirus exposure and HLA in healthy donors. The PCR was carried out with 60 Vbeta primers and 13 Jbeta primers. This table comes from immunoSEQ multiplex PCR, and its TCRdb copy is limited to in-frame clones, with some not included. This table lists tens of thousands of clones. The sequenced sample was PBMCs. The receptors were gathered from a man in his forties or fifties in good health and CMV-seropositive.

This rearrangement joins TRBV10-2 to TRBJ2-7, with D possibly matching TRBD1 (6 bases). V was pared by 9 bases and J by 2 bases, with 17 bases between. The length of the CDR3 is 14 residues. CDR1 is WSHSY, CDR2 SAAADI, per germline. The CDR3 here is CARPDGGETYEQYV. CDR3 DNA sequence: TGCGCCAGGCCGGATGGGGGCGAGACCTACGAGCAGTACGTC.

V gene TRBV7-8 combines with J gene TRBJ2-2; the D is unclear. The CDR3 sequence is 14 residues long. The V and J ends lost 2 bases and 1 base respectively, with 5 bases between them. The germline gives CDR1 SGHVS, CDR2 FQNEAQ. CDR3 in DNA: TGTGCCAGCAGCTTATGGAGGAACACCGGGGAGCTGTTTTTT. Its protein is CASSLWRNTGELFF.

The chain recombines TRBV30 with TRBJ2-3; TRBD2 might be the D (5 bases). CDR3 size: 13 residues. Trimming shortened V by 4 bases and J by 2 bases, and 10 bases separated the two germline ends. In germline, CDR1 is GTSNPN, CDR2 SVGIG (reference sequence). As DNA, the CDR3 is TGTGCCTGGACGGACTCACCCACAGATACGCAGTATTTT. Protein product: CAWTDSPTDTQYF.

The CDR3 DNA follows: TGTGCCAGCTCTCCCCTAGCGGGAGGCCAAGAGACCCAGTACTTC. Protein: CASSPLAGGQETQYF. This chain uses TRBV18 with TRBJ2-5, with TRBD2 matching 11 bases. With 6 bases clipped from V and 1 base from J, the junction kept 4 bases outside the gene matches. Germline V CDR1 and CDR2: KGHSH, LQKENI. The CDR3 length is 15 residues.

Here the CDR3 reads CAWSVRREQYF. CDR3 in DNA: TGTGCCTGGAGTGTACGTCGGGAGCAGTACTTC. The genes are TRBV30 and TRBJ2-7, with D hard to call. Trimming left V 0 bases short and J 7 bases short, with 7 bases between. CDR1 is GTSNPN and CDR2 is SVGIG in the germline V gene (reference sequence). This CDR3 is built from 11 residues.

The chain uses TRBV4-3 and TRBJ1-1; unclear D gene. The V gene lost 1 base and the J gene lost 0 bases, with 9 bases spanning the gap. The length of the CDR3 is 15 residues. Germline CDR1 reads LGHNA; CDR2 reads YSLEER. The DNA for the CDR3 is TGCGCCAGCAGCCAAGGGGGAGCAGTGAACACTGAAGCTTTCTTT. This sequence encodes CASSQGGAVNTEAFF.

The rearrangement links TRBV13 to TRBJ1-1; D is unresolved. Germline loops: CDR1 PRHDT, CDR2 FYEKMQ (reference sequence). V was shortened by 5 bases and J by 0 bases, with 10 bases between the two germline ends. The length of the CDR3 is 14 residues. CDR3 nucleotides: TGTGCCAGCAGCCCCGGGAAGATGAACACTGAAGCTTTCTTT. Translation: CASSPGKMNTEAFF. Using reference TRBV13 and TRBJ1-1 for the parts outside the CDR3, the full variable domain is AAGVIQSPRHLIKEKRETATLKCYPIPRHDTVYWYQQGPGQDPQFLISFYEKMQSDKGSIPDRFSAQQFSDYHSELNMSSLELGDSALYFCASSPGKMNTEAFFGQGTRLTVV.

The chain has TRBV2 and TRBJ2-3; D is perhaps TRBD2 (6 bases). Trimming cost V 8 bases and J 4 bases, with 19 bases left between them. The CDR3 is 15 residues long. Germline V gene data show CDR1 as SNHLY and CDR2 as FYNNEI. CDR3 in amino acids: CASGGSGVVADTQYF. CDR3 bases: TGTGCCAGCGGGGGGAGTGGGGTTGTCGCAGATACGCAGTATTTT.

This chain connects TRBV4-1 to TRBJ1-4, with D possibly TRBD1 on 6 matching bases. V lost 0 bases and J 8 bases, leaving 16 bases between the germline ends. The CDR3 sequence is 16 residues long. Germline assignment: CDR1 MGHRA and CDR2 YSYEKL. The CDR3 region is CASSQDLNRVDEKLFF. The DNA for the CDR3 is TGCGCCAGCAGCCAAGATCTTAACAGGGTGGACGAAAAACTGTTTTTT.

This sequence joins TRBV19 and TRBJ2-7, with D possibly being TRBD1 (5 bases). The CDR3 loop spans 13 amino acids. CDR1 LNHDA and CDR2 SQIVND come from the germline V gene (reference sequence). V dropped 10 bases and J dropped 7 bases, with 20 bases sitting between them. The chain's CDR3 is CATEGAGPWEQYF. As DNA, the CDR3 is TGTGCCACCGAAGGGGCAGGACCCTGGGAGCAGTACTTC.

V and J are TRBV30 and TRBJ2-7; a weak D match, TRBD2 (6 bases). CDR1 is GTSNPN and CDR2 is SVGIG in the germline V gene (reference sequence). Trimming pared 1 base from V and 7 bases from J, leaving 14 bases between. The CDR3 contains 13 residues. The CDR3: CAWSASPAGEQYV. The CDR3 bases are TGTGCCTGGAGTGCCTCACCGGCGGGGGAGCAGTACGTC.

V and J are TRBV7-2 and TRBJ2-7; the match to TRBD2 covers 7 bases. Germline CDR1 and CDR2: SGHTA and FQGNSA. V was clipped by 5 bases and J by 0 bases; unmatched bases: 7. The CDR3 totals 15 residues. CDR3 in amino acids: CASSMGGRISYEQYF. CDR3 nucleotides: TGTGCCAGCAGCATGGGGGGGAGGATCTCCTACGAGCAGTACTTC.

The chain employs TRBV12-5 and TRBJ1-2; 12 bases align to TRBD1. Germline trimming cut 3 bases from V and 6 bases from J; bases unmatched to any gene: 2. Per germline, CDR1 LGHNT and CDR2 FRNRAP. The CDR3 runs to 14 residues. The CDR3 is CASGFGTGGDGYTF. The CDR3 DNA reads TGTGCTAGTGGTTTTGGGACAGGGGGCGATGGCTACACCTTC.

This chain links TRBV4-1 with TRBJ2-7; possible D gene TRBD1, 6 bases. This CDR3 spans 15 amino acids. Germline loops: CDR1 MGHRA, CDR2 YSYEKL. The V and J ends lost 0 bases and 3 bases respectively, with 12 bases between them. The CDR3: CASSQDQWGHYEQYV. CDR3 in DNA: TGCGCCAGCAGCCAAGATCAGTGGGGGCACTACGAGCAGTACGTC.

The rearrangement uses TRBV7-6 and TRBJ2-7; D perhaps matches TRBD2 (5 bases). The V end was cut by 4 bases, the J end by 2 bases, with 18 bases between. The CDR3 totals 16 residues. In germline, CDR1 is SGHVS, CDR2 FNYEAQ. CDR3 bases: TGTGCCAGCAGCTCCCTCCCGGCGGGCCGGACCTACGAGCAGTACTTC. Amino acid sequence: CASSSLPAGRTYEQYF.

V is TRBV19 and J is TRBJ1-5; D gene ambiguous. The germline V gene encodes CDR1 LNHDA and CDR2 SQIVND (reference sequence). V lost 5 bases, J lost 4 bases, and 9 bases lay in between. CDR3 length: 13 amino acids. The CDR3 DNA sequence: TGTGCCAGTAGTCCCTCCGGTAATCAGCCCCAGCATTTT. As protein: CASSPSGNQPQHF. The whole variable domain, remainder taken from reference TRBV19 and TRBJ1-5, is DGGITQSPKYLFRKEGQNVTLSCEQNLNHDAMYWYRQDPGQGLRLIYYSQIVNDFQKGDIAEGYSVSREKKESFPLTVTSAQKNPTAFYLCASSPSGNQPQHFGDGTRLSIL.

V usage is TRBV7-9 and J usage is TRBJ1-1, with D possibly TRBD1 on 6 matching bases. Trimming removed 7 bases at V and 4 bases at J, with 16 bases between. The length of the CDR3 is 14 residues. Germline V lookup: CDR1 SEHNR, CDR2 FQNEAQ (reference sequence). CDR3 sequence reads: CASTYTGSSTEAFF. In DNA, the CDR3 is TGTGCCAGCACCTACACAGGGTCGAGCACTGAAGCTTTCTTT.

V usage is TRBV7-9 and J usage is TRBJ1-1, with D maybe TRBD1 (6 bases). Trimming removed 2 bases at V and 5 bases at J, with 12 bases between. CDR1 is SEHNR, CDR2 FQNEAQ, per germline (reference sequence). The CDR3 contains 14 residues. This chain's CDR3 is CASSLQGISTEAFF. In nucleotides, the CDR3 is TGTGCCAGCAGCTTACAGGGGATCTCGACTGAAGCTTTCTTT.

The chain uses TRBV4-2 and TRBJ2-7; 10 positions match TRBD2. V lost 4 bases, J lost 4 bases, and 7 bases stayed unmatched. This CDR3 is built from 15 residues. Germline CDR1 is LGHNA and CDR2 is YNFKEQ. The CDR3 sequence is CASSLAGTSEYEQYF. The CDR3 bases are TGTGCCAGCAGCCTAGCCGGGACTAGCGAATACGAGCAGTACTTC.

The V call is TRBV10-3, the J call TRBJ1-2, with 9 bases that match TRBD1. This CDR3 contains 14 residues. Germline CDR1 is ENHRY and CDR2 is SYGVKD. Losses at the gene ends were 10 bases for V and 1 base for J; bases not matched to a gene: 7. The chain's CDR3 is CATRTGASNYGYTF. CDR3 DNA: TGTGCCACTCGGACAGGGGCGAGTAACTATGGCTACACCTTC.

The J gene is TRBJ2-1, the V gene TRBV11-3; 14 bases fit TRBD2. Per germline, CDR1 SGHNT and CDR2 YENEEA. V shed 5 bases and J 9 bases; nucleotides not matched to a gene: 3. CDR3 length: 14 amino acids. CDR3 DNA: TGTGCCAGCAGCAAGGGACTAGCGGGAGCTGAGCAGTTCTTC. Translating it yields CASSKGLAGAEQFF.

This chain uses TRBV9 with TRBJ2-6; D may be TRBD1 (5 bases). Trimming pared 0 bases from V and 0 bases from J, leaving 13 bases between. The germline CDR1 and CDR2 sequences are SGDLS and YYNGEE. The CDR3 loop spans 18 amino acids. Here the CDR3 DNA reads TGTGCCAGCAGCGTAGGGCAGGGCGTGAGCTCTGGGGCCAACGTCCTGACTTTC. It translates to CASSVGQGVSSGANVLTF.

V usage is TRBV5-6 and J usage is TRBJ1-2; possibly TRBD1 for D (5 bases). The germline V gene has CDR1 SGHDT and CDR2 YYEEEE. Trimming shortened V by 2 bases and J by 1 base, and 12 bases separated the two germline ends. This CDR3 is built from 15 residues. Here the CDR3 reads CASSLGGGFNYGYTF. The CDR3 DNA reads TGTGCCAGCAGCTTAGGTGGGGGGTTTAACTATGGCTACACCTTC. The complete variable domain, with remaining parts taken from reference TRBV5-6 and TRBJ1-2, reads DAGVTQSPTHLIKTRGQQVTLRCSPKSGHDTVSWYQQALGQGPQFIFQYYEEEERQRGNFPDRFSGHQFPNYSSELNVNALLLGDSALYLCASSLGGGFNYGYTFGSGTRLTVV.

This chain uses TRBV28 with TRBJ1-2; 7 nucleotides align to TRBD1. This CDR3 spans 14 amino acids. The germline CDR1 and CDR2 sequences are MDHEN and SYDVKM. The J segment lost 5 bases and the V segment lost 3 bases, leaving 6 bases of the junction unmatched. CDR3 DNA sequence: TGTGCCAGCAGTTTCGGGGCAGGGGGATATGGCTACACCTTC. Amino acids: CASSFGAGGYGYTF.

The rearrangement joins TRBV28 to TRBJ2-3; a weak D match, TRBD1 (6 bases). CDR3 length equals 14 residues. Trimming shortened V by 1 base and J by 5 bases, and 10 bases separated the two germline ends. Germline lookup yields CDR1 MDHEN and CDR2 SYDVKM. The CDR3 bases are TGTGCCAGCAGTTTATTACAGGGCGGAGATACGCAGTATTTT. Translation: CASSLLQGGDTQYF.